The 23 T cell receptor beta chains presented below share a single source sample, sequenced in a study of blood T cells in healthy people across ages (dated by TCRdb to the mid-2010s). Libraries were made using 5' RACE. A second PCR of about 6 to 12 cycles was performed with a sample-barcoded 5' primer and a J-beta primer mix. In-frame beta chains were kept once TCRdb had trimmed the public reads at Q25 with fastp and called clones with MiXCR. Entries are consolidated by CDR3 protein sequence, retaining the most common genes and DNA. In this sample the table shows around 1,900,000 distinct CDR3 sequences, 35% to 50% of which occur a single time. The top ten constitute about 21% of the sample. The source material was blood. The receptors originated from a human donor in good health.

The chain recombines TRBV27 with TRBJ2-1; TRBD1 matches 9 bases. Unmatched junction bases numbered 9, after V lost 4 bases and J lost 8 bases. Germline loops: CDR1 MNHEY, CDR2 SMNVEV (reference sequence). The CDR3 consists of 15 residues. The CDR3 region is CASSSIQGAQDEQFF. CDR3 in DNA: TGTGCCAGCAGTTCCATACAGGGGGCTCAAGATGAGCAGTTCTTC.

This clonotype appeared once. CDR3: CASSLEGGAPNTEAFF. The CDR3 region has the DNA TGCGCCAGCAGCTTGGAGGGGGGGGCGCCGAACACTGAAGCTTTCTTT. V usage is TRBV5-1 and J usage is TRBJ1-1; tentatively, D is TRBD1 (6 bases). Germline V gives CDR1 SGHRS, CDR2 YFSETQ. There are 16 residues in the CDR3. The ends were cut back, 0 bases at V and 1 base at J, with 13 bases in the middle.

The chain has TRBV2 and TRBJ2-3; 7 bases agree with TRBD1. This CDR3 contains 14 residues. Germline V gene data show CDR1 as SNHLY and CDR2 as FYNNEI. Trimming cost V 0 bases and J 6 bases; bases outside gene matches: 3. Written as DNA, the CDR3 is TGTGCCAGCAGTGAAGCAACAGGGGAGGATACGCAGTATTTT. Residues: CASSEATGEDTQYF.

This clonotype appeared once. The rearrangement joins TRBV12-3 or TRBV12-4 to TRBJ2-3; D is ambiguous. The CDR3 has 11 amino acids. V lost 7 bases to trimming and J lost 6 bases, with 8 bases between them. As DNA, the CDR3 is TGTGCCAGCACCAACGCGGATACGCAGTATTTT. Protein: CASTNADTQYF.

The chain employs TRBV7-2 and TRBJ1-2, with D tentatively TRBD1 (5 bases). The CDR3 consists of 16 residues. Germline-derived CDR1 and CDR2 are SGHTA and FQGNSA. V lost 2 bases and J lost 8, with 21 bases in between. Written as DNA, the CDR3 is TGTGCCAGCAGCTTAATCCTCGGTGCAGGGACTGGGGGCTACACCTTC. Its translation is CASSLILGAGTGGYTF.

The table lists this clonotype with a few counts. This chain uses TRBV29-1 with TRBJ2-3; D is uncertain. Germline CDR1 reads SQVTM; CDR2 reads ANQGSEA. The CDR3 consists of 11 residues. Trimming pared 3 bases from V and 13 bases from J, leaving 14 bases between. Here the CDR3 DNA reads TGCAGCGTTGAGGCCGGCGGCAGCGAGTATTTT. Translated: CSVEAGGSEYF.

There are a few counts of this clonotype. The chain carries TRBV5-4 and TRBJ2-1; tentatively, D is TRBD1 or TRBD2 (6 bases each). The CDR3 contains 15 residues. V gave up 0 bases and J gave up 6 bases, with 13 bases separating them. Germline assignment: CDR1 SGHNT and CDR2 YYREEE (reference sequence). In nucleotides, the CDR3 is TGTGCCAGCAGCTTGGGGGGGGCGCCGGGCAATGAGCAGTTCTTC. Translated, it gives CASSLGGAPGNEQFF.

This clonotype was counted a few times. The chain links TRBV20-1 to TRBJ1-5; D possibly corresponds to TRBD1 (6 bases). CDR1 is DFQATT, CDR2 SNEGSKA, per germline (reference sequence). V dropped 4 bases and J dropped 0 bases, with 10 bases sitting between them. This CDR3 has 14 amino acids. CDR3 bases: TGCAGTGCTACCTGGACAGATAGCAATCAGCCCCAGCATTTT. Translated, it gives CSATWTDSNQPQHF.

V usage is TRBV10-3 and J usage is TRBJ2-5; TRBD2 matches at 12 bases. V was pared by 10 bases and J by 5 bases, with 2 bases of the junction left unmatched. This CDR3 comprises 12 residues. From germline, CDR1 is ENHRY and CDR2 SYGVKD. In nucleotides, the CDR3 is TGTGCCACACTAGCGGGGGGTGAGACCCAGTACTTC. This gives the protein CATLAGGETQYF.

This clonotype was seen a handful of times. This chain connects TRBV6-4 to TRBJ2-1, with TRBD2 as a possible D gene (6 bases). The CDR3 totals 18 residues. Germline assignment: CDR1 MRHNA and CDR2 SNTAGT. Trimming removed 5 bases from V and 11 bases from J, with 31 bases in between. CDR3 DNA: TGTGCCAGCAGTTACCGAACCCGACTAGGAAGGTATGGAGGCAAGCAGTTCTTC. This sequence encodes CASSYRTRLGRYGGKQFF.

This clonotype has just a few counts. The chain uses TRBV4-2 and TRBJ2-3, with 7 bases fitting TRBD2. The CDR3 consists of 16 residues. With 4 bases clipped from V and 1 base from J, the junction kept 8 bases outside the gene matches. Germline V CDR1 and CDR2: LGHNA, YNFKEQ. Written as DNA, the CDR3 is TGTGCCAGCAGCCGATTGGGACTACCTGGCACAGATACGCAGTATTTT. It is translated as CASSRLGLPGTDTQYF.

In this sample, this clonotype turned up once. The V gene is TRBV28, the J gene TRBJ2-1; 7 positions agree with TRBD1. Germline V CDR1 and CDR2: MDHEN, SYDVKM. The CDR3 runs to 15 residues. V lost 7 bases, J lost 3 bases, and 9 bases stayed unmatched. CDR3: CASTNYRGYYNEQFF. The CDR3 region has the DNA TGTGCCAGCACTAATTACAGGGGATACTACAATGAGCAGTTCTTC.

This clonotype turned up a few times. The chain uses TRBV4-1 and TRBJ2-3; 8 bases are shared with TRBD1. The ends lost 0 bases at V and 6 bases at J; junction bases unmatched: 8. Germline CDR1 MGHRA, CDR2 YSYEKL. The CDR3 contains 16 residues. The CDR3 region is CASSQEGSQGADTQYF. Here the CDR3 DNA reads TGCGCCAGCAGCCAAGAAGGATCCCAGGGGGCCGATACGCAGTATTTT.

The chain links TRBV6-5 to TRBJ2-1, with D unclear. The germline CDR1 and CDR2 sequences are MNHEY and SVGAGI. CDR3 length: 13 amino acids. V lost 1 base and J 8 bases, leaving 9 bases between the germline ends. CDR3 DNA sequence: TGTGCCAGCAGTTACTTAAATAACGATGAGCAGTTCTTC. Translating gives CASSYLNNDEQFF.

Comment on this clonotype: Since a much larger clone is just one base distant, this may be a read error. This chain uses TRBV9 with TRBJ2-1; D is unclear. V lost 3 bases and J lost 8, with 6 bases in between. The CDR3 runs to 11 residues. From germline, CDR1 is SGDLS and CDR2 YYNGEE. The CDR3 DNA reads TGTGCCAGCAGCGAGAACTATGAGCAGTTCTTC. This sequence encodes CASSENYEQFF.

This chain connects TRBV11-2 to TRBJ1-4; TRBD1 agrees at 9 bases. The CDR3 length is 17 residues. V lost 5 bases and J lost 6; bases outside the gene matches: 13. Germline V lookup: CDR1 SGHAT, CDR2 FQNNGV. Written as DNA, the CDR3 is TGTGCCAGCAGCGGAGGACAGGGGAATACGAGGGATGAAAAACTGTTTTTT. Translated, it gives CASSGGQGNTRDEKLFF.

In its sample, this clonotype was seen a few times. This chain links TRBV7-9 with TRBJ2-4, with a tentative D call TRBD1 (6 bases). The V and J ends lost 6 bases and 13 bases respectively, with 16 bases between them. Germline V CDR1 and CDR2: SEHNR, FQNEAQ (reference sequence). The CDR3 is 12 residues long. CDR3 in amino acids: CASSYIQGAQYF. The CDR3 nucleotides are TGTGCCAGCAGTTACATACAGGGAGCGCAGTACTTC.

This clonotype was counted a few times. The rearrangement links TRBV4-2 to TRBJ1-5; TRBD1 aligns across 7 bases. Germline CDR1 and CDR2: LGHNA and YNFKEQ. V trimming: 2 bases; J trimming: 6 bases; junction bases outside the gene matches: 7. This CDR3 has 15 residues. The CDR3 is CASSQFDRAGQPQHF. Written as DNA, the CDR3 is TGTGCCAGCAGCCAATTCGACAGGGCGGGTCAGCCCCAGCATTTT.

This clonotype has a handful of counts. The chain links TRBV27 to TRBJ2-2; D is unresolved. In germline, CDR1 is MNHEY, CDR2 SMNVEV (reference sequence). The CDR3 loop spans 14 amino acids. V shed 2 bases and J shed 5 bases, with 9 bases lying between them. The CDR3 reads CASSLEVETGELFF. As DNA, the CDR3 is TGTGCCAGCAGTTTAGAGGTGGAGACCGGGGAGCTGTTTTTT.

There are a few counts of this clonotype. V and J are TRBV15 and TRBJ2-7, with TRBD1 identical over 7 bases. CDR1 LNHNV and CDR2 YYDKDF come from the germline V gene (reference sequence). The CDR3 consists of 15 residues. V was clipped by 8 bases and J by 5 bases; unmatched bases: 15. CDR3 sequence reads: CATHRGTSPRNEQYF. In DNA, the CDR3 is TGTGCCACCCACAGGGGAACTTCGCCCAGGAACGAGCAGTACTTC.

V usage is TRBV27 and J usage is TRBJ1-4; unclear D gene. This CDR3 contains 13 residues. Trimming removed 2 bases at V and 6 bases at J, with 7 bases between. Per germline, CDR1 MNHEY and CDR2 SMNVEV (reference sequence). The CDR3 nucleotides read TGTGCCAGCAGTTTAAGGGTTGATGAAAAACTGTTTTTT. This codes for CASSLRVDEKLFF.

The chain carries TRBV7-3 and TRBJ1-2; tentatively, D is TRBD1 (6 bases). In germline, CDR1 is SGHTA, CDR2 FQGTGA. Trimming left V 1 base short and J 6 bases short, with 12 bases between. The CDR3 has 14 residues. The CDR3 bases are TGTGCCAGCAGCTTAAGTGGGGGGCCCAATGGCTACACCTTC. This codes for CASSLSGGPNGYTF.

This clonotype has ten or more counts. V usage is TRBV6-6 and J usage is TRBJ2-5, with D unclear. V lost 0 bases and J 4 bases, leaving 6 bases between the germline ends. The CDR3 consists of 13 residues. The V gene's germline CDR1 is MNHNY and CDR2 SVGAGI (reference sequence). CDR3 nucleotide sequence: TGTGCCAGCAGTTACTCGAGTCGAGAGACCCAGTACTTC. Amino acid sequence: CASSYSSRETQYF.